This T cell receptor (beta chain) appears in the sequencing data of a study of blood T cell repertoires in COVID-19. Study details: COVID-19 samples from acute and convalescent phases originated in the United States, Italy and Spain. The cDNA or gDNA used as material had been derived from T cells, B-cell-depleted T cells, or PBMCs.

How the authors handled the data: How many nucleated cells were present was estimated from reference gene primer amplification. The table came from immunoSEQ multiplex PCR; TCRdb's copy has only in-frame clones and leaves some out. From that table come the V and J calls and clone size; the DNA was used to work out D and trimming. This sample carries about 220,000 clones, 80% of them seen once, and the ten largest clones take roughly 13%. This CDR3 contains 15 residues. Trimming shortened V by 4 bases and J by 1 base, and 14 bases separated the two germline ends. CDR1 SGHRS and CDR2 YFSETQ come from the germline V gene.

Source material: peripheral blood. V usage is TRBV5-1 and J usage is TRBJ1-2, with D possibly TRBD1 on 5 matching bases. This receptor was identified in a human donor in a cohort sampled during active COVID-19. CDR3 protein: CASSPVGQGNYGYTF. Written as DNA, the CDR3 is TGCGCCAGCAGCCCGGTGGGCCAGGGTAACTATGGCTACACCTTC.